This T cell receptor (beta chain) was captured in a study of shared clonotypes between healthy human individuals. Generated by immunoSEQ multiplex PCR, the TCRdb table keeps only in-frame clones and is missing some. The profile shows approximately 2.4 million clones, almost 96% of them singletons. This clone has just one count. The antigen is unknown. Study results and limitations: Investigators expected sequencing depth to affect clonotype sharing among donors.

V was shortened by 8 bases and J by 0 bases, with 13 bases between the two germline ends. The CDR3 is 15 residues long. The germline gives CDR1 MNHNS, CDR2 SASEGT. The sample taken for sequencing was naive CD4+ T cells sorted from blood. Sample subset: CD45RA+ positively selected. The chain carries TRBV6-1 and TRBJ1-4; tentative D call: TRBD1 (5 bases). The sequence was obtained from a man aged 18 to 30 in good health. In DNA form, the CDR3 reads TGTGCCAGCCTAAGGACATATTCAACTAATGAAAAACTGTTTTTT. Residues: CASLRTYSTNEKLFF.